The clone carrying this TCR beta chain has only a few counts. Its target is unknown. The sample is drawn from a study of neurological immune-mediated disorders. General observations from the study: HTLV-1-associated myelopathy displayed the greatest TCR clonal expansion, and multiple sclerosis exhibited the smallest, lower than that of healthy controls.

With 10-nucleotide random UMIs, 5'RACE was used to make the cDNA. Every sequencing run produced over 200 million TCR-beta sequences, and the sequences from any one run covered 15-18 subjects. TCRdb reprocessed the 5' RACE reads with MiXCR, giving one entry per CDR3 protein. The table has approximately 90,000 distinct CDR3 sequences, around 3.4% seen once; the top ten hold around 5.5%. J was trimmed by 3 bases and V by 2 bases; bases with no gene match: 3. The CDR3 length is 15 residues. CDR1 and CDR2 from the germline V gene are MNHNY and SVGAGI (reference sequence). The sequence was obtained from a woman aged 18-30 years with multiple sclerosis. Sequenced: PBMCs. V is TRBV6-6 and J is TRBJ2-7; 11 nucleotides align to TRBD1. CDR3 sequence reads: CASSYGGTGGYEQYF. In DNA form, the CDR3 reads TGTGCCAGCAGTTACGGGGGGACAGGGGGCTACGAGCAGTACTTC.